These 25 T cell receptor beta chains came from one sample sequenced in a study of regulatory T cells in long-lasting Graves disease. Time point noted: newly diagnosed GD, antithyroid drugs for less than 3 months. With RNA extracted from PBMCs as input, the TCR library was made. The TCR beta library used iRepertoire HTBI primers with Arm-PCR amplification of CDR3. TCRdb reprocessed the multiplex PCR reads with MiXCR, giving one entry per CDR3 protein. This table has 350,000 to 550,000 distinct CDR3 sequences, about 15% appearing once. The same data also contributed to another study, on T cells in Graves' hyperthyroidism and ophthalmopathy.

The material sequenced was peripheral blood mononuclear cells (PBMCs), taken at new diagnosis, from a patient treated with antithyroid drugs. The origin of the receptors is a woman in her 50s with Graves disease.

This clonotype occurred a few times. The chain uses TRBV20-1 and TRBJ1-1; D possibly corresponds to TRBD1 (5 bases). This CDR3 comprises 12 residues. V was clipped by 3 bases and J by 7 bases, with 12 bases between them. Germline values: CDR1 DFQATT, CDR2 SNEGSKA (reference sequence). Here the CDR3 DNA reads TGCAGTGCTAGGACGTGGGGGGATGAAGCTTTCTTT. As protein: CSARTWGDEAFF.

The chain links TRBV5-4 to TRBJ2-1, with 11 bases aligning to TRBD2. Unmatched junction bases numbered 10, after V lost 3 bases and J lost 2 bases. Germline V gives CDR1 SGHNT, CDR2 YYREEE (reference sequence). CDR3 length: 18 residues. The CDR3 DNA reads TGTGCCAGCAGCTCGCGGAAGGGACTAGCGGAAACCTACAATGAGCAGTTCTTC. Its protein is CASSSRKGLAETYNEQFF.

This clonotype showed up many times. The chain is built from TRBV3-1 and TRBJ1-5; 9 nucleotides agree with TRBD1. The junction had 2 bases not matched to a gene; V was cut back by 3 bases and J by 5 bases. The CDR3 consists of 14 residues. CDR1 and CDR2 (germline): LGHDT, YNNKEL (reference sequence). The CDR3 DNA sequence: TGTGCCAGCAGCCAGGGGGACAGGGATCAGCCCCAGCATTTT. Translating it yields CASSQGDRDQPQHF. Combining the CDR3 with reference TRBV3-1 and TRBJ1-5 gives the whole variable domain DTAVSQTPKYLVTQMGNDKSIKCEQNLGHDTMYWYKQDSKKFLKIMFSYNNKELIINETVPNRFSPKSPDKAHLNLHINSLELGDSAVYFCASSQGDRDQPQHFGDGTRLSIL.

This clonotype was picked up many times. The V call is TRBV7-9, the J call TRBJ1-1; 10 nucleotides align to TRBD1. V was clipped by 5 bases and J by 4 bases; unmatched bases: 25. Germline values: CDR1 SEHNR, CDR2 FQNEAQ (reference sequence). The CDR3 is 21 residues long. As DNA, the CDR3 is TGTGCCAGCAGCGACGATTGGTACCCCGGGACAGGGGTACTGTTGGGCACTGAAGCTTTCTTT. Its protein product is CASSDDWYPGTGVLLGTEAFF.

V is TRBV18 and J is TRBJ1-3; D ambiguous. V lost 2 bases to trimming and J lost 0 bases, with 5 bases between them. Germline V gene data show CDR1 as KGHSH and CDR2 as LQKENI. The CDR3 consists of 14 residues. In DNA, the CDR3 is TGTGCCAGCTCACCAAACGACTCTGGAAACACCATATATTTT. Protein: CASSPNDSGNTIYF.

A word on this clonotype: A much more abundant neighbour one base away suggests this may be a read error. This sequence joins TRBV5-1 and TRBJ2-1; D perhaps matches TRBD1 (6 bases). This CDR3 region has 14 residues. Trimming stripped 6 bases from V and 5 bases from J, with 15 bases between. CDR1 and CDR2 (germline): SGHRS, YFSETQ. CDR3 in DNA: TGCGCCAGCAATGGTGGGGGCATGGACAATGAGCAGTTCTTC. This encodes CASNGGGMDNEQFF.

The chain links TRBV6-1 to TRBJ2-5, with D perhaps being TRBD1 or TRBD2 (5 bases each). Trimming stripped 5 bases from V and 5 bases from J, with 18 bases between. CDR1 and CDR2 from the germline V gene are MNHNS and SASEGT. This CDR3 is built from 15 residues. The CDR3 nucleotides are TGTGCCAGCAGTAAGACAGTTACGGGATCGGAGACCCAGTACTTC. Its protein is CASSKTVTGSETQYF.

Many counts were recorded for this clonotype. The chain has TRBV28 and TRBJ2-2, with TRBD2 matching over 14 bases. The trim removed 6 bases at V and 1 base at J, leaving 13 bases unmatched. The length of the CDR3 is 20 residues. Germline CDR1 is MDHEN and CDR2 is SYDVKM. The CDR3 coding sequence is TGTGCCAGCAGGCTCGCCGAAGGACTAGCGGGAGGTATGAACACCGGGGAGCTGTTTTTT. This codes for CASRLAEGLAGGMNTGELFF.

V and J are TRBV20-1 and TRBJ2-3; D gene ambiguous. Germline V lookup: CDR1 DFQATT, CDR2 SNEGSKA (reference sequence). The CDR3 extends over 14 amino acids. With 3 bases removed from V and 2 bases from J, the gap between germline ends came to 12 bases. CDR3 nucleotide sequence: TGCAGTGCTAGTCCGGGCGGCTACACAGATACGCAGTATTTT. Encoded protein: CSASPGGYTDTQYF.

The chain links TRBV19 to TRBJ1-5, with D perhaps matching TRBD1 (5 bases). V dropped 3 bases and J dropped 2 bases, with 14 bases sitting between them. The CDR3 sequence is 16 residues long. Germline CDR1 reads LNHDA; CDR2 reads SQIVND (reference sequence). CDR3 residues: CASSIADSPGNQPQHF. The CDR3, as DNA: TGTGCCAGTAGTATCGCCGACAGCCCGGGCAATCAGCCCCAGCATTTT.

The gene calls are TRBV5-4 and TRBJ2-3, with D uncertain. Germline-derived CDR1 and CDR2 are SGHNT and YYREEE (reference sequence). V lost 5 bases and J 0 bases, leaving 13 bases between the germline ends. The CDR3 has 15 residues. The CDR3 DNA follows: TGTGCCAGCAGTAAGAACTACGCTAGCACAGATACGCAGTATTTT. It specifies CASSKNYASTDTQYF.

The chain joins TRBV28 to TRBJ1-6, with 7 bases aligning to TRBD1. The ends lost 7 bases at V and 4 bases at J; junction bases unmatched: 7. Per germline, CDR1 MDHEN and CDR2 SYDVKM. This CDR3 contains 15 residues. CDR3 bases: TGTGCCAGCAACGGGGGGGGACAGTATAATTCACCCCTCCACTTT. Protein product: CASNGGGQYNSPLHF.

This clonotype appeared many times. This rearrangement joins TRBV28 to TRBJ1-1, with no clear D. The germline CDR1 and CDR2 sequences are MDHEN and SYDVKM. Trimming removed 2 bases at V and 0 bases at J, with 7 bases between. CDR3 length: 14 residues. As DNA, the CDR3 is TGTGCCAGCAGTTTAAGAGGTTTGAACACTGAAGCTTTCTTT. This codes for CASSLRGLNTEAFF.

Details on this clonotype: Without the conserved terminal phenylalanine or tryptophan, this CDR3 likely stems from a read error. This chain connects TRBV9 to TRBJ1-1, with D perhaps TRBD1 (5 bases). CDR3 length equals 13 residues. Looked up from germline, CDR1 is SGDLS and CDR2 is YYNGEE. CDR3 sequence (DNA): TGTGCCAGCACCGACAGACTGAACATTGAAGCTTTCTCT. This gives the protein CASTDRLNIEAFS.

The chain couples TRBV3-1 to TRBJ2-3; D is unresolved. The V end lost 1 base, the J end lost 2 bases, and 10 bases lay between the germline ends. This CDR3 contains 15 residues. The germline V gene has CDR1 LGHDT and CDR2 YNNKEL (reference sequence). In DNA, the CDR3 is TGTGCCAGCAGCCAAGGGATCGGCTTCACAGATACGCAGTATTTT. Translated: CASSQGIGFTDTQYF.

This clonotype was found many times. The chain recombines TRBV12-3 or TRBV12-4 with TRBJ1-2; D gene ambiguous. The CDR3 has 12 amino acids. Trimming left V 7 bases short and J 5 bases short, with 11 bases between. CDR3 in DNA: TGTGCCAGCACCAACTGGGAGTATGGCTACACCTTC. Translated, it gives CASTNWEYGYTF.

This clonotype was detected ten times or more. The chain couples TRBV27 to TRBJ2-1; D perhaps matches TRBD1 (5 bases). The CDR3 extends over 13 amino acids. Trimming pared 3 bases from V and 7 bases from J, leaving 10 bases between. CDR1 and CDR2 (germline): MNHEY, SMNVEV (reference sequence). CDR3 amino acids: CASSLTAQNEQFF. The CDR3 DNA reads TGTGCCAGCAGTTTGACAGCACAGAATGAGCAGTTCTTC.

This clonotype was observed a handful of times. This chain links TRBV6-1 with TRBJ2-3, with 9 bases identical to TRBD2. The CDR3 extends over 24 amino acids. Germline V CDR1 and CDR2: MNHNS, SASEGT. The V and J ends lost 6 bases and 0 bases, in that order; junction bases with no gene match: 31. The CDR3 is CASRRQGRGLAGLGEKSSTDTQYF. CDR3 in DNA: TGTGCCAGCAGAAGACAGGGACGGGGCCTAGCGGGGCTGGGGGAAAAATCAAGCACAGATACGCAGTATTTT.

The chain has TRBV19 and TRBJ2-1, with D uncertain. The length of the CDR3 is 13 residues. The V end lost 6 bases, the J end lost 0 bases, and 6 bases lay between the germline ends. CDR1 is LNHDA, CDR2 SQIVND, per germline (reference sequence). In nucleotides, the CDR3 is TGTGCCAGTAGGTACGCCTCCTACAATGAGCAGTTCTTC. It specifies CASRYASYNEQFF.

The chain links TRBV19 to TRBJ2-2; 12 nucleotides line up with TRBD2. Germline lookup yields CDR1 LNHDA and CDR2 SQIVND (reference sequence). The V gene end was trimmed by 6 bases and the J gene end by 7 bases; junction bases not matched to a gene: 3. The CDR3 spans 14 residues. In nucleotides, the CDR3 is TGTGCCAGTAGGACTAGCGGGAGCATCGGGGAGCTGTTTTTT. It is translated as CASRTSGSIGELFF.

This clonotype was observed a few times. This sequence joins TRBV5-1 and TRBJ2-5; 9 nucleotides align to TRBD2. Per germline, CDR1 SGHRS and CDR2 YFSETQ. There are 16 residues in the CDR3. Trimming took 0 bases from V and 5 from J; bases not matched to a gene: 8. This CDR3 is CASSLGNSGSRETQYF. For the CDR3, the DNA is TGCGCCAGCAGCTTGGGGAATAGCGGGAGTAGGGAGACCCAGTACTTC.

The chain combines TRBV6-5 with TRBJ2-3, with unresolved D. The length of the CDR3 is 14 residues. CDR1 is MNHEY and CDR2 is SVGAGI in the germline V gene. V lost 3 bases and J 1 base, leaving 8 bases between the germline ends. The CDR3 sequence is CASSYRFRTDTQYF. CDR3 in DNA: TGTGCCAGCAGTTATAGGTTCCGCACAGATACGCAGTATTTT.

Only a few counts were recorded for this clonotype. The CDR3 loop is CASRAGTGGLSGELFF. In DNA, the CDR3 is TGTGCCAGCAGAGCTGGGACAGGGGGGTTGTCCGGGGAGCTGTTTTTT. V usage is TRBV27 and J usage is TRBJ2-2; 11 bases align to TRBD1. Germline-derived CDR1 and CDR2 are MNHEY and SMNVEV (reference sequence). The CDR3 runs 16 residues. The ends lost 6 bases at V and 6 bases at J; junction bases unmatched: 9.

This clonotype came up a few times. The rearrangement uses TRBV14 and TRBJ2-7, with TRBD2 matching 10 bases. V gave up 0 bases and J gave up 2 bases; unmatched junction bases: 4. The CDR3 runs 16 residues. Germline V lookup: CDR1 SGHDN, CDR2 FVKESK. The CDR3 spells CASSQEGLALAYEQYF. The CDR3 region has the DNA TGTGCCAGCAGCCAAGAGGGACTAGCGCTAGCCTACGAGCAGTACTTC.

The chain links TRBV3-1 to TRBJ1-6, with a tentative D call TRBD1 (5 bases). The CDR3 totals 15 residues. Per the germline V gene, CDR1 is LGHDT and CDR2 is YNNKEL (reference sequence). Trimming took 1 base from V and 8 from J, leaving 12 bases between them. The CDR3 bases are TGTGCCAGCAGCCAAGGGGGCGGTTGGGATTCACCCCTCCACTTT. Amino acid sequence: CASSQGGGWDSPLHF.